One and the same sample provided the 32 T cell receptor beta chains below, sequenced in a study of blood T cell repertoires in COVID-19. Produced via immunoSEQ multiplex PCR; TCRdb's table is partial and in-frame only. This table has approximately 81,000 clones, 82% appearing once. Material for sequencing was peripheral blood. These TCRs come from a human donor in a cohort sampled during active COVID-19.

The chain has TRBV4-1 and TRBJ2-2; no reliable D call. The CDR3 is made up of 15 amino acids. V lost 0 bases and J 4 bases, leaving 9 bases between the germline ends. In germline, CDR1 is MGHRA, CDR2 YSYEKL. In DNA form, the CDR3 reads TGCGCCAGCAGCCAAGATGTACAGTCCACCGGGGAGCTGTTTTTT. This gives the protein CASSQDVQSTGELFF.

The V and J genes are TRBV3-1 (or the pseudogene TRBV3-2) and TRBJ2-2; TRBD2 aligns across 9 bases. The V and J ends lost 6 bases and 6 bases, in that order; junction bases with no gene match: 2. This CDR3 is built from 13 residues. Germline-derived CDR1 and CDR2 are LGHDT and YNNKEL (reference sequence). The CDR3, as DNA: TGTGCCAGCAGGCTAGCGGGGTCCGGGGAGCTGTTTTTT. Amino acid sequence: CASRLAGSGELFF.

This clone was detected only a few times. This rearrangement joins TRBV27 to TRBJ1-2, with 7 positions matching TRBD1. The CDR3 sequence is 13 residues long. Germline-derived CDR1 and CDR2 are MNHEY and SMNVEV (reference sequence). V gave up 3 bases and J gave up 7 bases; unmatched junction bases: 5. The CDR3 protein is CASSFDRVGGYTF. The CDR3 DNA is TGTGCCAGCAGTTTCGACAGGGTCGGTGGCTACACCTTC.

The chain carries TRBV6-6 and TRBJ2-2; TRBD2 matches at 9 bases. The CDR3 extends over 16 amino acids. Germline values: CDR1 MNHNY, CDR2 SVGAGI (reference sequence). V was pared by 2 bases and J by 6 bases, with 7 bases of the junction left unmatched. The CDR3 coding sequence is TGTGCCAGCAGTTACCCGGGACTAGCAACCGCCGGGGAGCTGTTTTTT. As protein: CASSYPGLATAGELFF.

V usage is TRBV6-2 or TRBV6-3 and J usage is TRBJ1-3; D call uncertain. Germline CDR1 is MNHEY and CDR2 is SVGEGT. CDR3 length equals 17 residues. V dropped 3 bases and J dropped 0 bases, with 15 bases sitting between them. The CDR3 DNA follows: TGTGCCAGCAGTTATTACGGCGACGGGAACTCTGGAAACACCATATATTTT. Amino acid sequence: CASSYYGDGNSGNTIYF.

The J gene is TRBJ2-2, the V gene TRBV29-1; 7 nucleotides line up with TRBD1. The CDR3 sequence is 14 residues long. Germline CDR1 is SQVTM and CDR2 is ANQGSEA. V was clipped by 7 bases and J by 6 bases; unmatched bases: 11. The CDR3: CSGLRTGAAGELFF. CDR3 DNA: TGCAGCGGACTCAGAACAGGGGCGGCCGGGGAGCTGTTTTTT.

This chain uses TRBV9 with TRBJ1-3; D call uncertain. V was trimmed by 0 bases and J by 0 bases, leaving 19 bases between them. Per the germline V gene, CDR1 is SGDLS and CDR2 is YYNGEE. This CDR3 contains 19 residues. CDR3 loop: CASSVVPSGDGFSGNTIYF. CDR3 sequence (DNA): TGTGCCAGCAGCGTAGTCCCCTCCGGGGATGGATTCTCTGGAAACACCATATATTTT.

The chain carries TRBV7-2 and TRBJ1-1, with 7 bases that match TRBD1. The CDR3 extends over 15 amino acids. J gave up 4 bases and V 1 base, and 6 bases lay outside the gene matches. Germline assignment: CDR1 SGHTA and CDR2 FQGNSA. CDR3 loop: CASSLVRQGVTEAFF. The CDR3 bases are TGTGCCAGCAGCTTAGTAAGGCAGGGGGTCACTGAAGCTTTCTTT.

The gene calls are TRBV28 and TRBJ1-3; 7 nucleotides align to TRBD1. The CDR3 consists of 19 residues. Looked up from germline, CDR1 is MDHEN and CDR2 is SYDVKM. Unmatched junction bases numbered 14, after V lost 3 bases and J lost 0 bases. The CDR3 loop is CASSFSPLDRTYSGNTIYF. CDR3 DNA sequence: TGTGCCAGCAGTTTTTCCCCGTTGGACAGGACCTACTCTGGAAACACCATATATTTT.

This clone occurred once. V gene TRBV25-1 combines with J gene TRBJ1-6; 7 positions match TRBD1. The CDR3 runs 15 residues. Per germline, CDR1 MGHDK and CDR2 SYGVNS. V trimming: 3 bases; J trimming: 5 bases; junction bases outside the gene matches: 4. In nucleotides, the CDR3 is TGTGCCAGCAGTGATGACAGGGTCAATAATTCACCCCTCCACTTT. Its protein product is CASSDDRVNNSPLHF.

The V call is TRBV12-3 or TRBV12-4, the J call TRBJ1-1, with D perhaps TRBD1 (5 bases). The CDR3 runs 13 residues. V lost 7 bases and J 3 bases, leaving 12 bases between the germline ends. The CDR3 DNA reads TGTGCCAGCAACCCGGGGACTTACACTGAAGCTTTCTTT. Amino acid sequence: CASNPGTYTEAFF.

The chain is built from TRBV6-1 and TRBJ1-4; D uncertain. Germline V gene data show CDR1 as MNHNS and CDR2 as SASEGT. V was pared by 2 bases and J by 8 bases, with 9 bases between. The CDR3 runs 13 residues. The CDR3 coding sequence is TGTGCCAGCAGTGAAATGTTGCGCGAAAAACTGTTTTTT. It translates to CASSEMLREKLFF.

The J gene is TRBJ2-1, the V gene TRBV2; TRBD2 is a possible D gene (6 bases). This CDR3 contains 14 residues. Trimming pared 4 bases from V and 7 bases from J, leaving 14 bases between. Germline-derived CDR1 and CDR2 are SNHLY and FYNNEI. The CDR3 sequence: CASSGPPGTNEQFF. The CDR3 region has the DNA TGTGCCAGCAGTGGTCCCCCAGGGACTAATGAGCAGTTCTTC.

In DNA form, the CDR3 reads TGTGCCAGCAGTTCCGTGGGGGGGGCCCCAGATACGCAGTATTTT. Translated, it gives CASSSVGGAPDTQYF. The gene calls are TRBV5-6 and TRBJ2-3, with TRBD2 as a possible D gene (7 bases). V was cut by 5 bases and J by 4 bases, with 17 bases left in between. The CDR3 totals 15 residues. Germline V gene lookup returns CDR1 SGHDT and CDR2 YYEEEE.

This chain uses TRBV5-1 with TRBJ2-7; tentatively, D is TRBD2 (5 bases). Trimming removed 2 bases at V and 3 bases at J, with 6 bases between. Germline V gene lookup returns CDR1 SGHRS and CDR2 YFSETQ. This CDR3 is built from 12 residues. CDR3 sequence: CASSFEGYEQYF. The CDR3 nucleotides read TGCGCCAGCAGCTTCGAGGGCTACGAGCAGTACTTC. The whole variable domain, remainder taken from reference TRBV5-1 and TRBJ2-7, is KAGVTQTPRYLIKTRGQQVTLSCSPISGHRSVSWYQQTPGQGLQFLFEYFSETQRNKGNFPGRFSGRQFSNSRSEMNVSTLELGDSALYLCASSFEGYEQYFGPGTRLTVT.

This chain connects TRBV19 to TRBJ1-5; the D gene is possibly TRBD1 (6 bases). Germline CDR1 LNHDA, CDR2 SQIVND (reference sequence). V lost 5 bases to trimming and J lost 2 bases, with 13 bases between them. CDR3 size: 15 residues. As DNA, the CDR3 is TGTGCCAGTAGTCCCAGCGGGGGCCGCAATCAGCCCCAGCATTTT. This codes for CASSPSGGRNQPQHF.

The rearrangement links TRBV5-1 to TRBJ2-1, with a possible D match to TRBD2 (5 bases). Germline CDR1 SGHRS, CDR2 YFSETQ. The germline V and J ends were trimmed by 0 bases and 8 bases, with 9 bases remaining between them. The CDR3 loop spans 13 amino acids. CDR3 region: CASSLELAHEQFF. The DNA of the CDR3 is TGCGCCAGCAGCTTGGAGCTAGCTCATGAGCAGTTCTTC.

The chain couples TRBV10-3 to TRBJ1-3; 7 bases fit TRBD1. Trimming cost V 5 bases and J 4 bases; bases outside gene matches: 17. Germline loops: CDR1 ENHRY, CDR2 SYGVKD. This CDR3 is 18 amino acids long. The CDR3 loop is CAISTVGGGSFNGNTIYF. For the CDR3, the DNA is TGTGCCATCAGTACGGTAGGAGGGGGCTCTTTCAACGGAAACACCATATATTTT.

The chain couples TRBV4-3 to TRBJ1-5; no firm D call. CDR1 LGHNA and CDR2 YSLEER come from the germline V gene. The CDR3 contains 14 residues. V lost 0 bases and J 6 bases, leaving 9 bases between the germline ends. CDR3: CASSQDGRGQPQHF. As DNA, the CDR3 is TGCGCCAGCAGCCAAGATGGTAGAGGTCAGCCCCAGCATTTT.

The genes are TRBV18 and TRBJ2-7, with TRBD2 identical over 7 bases. The CDR3 has 16 amino acids. The ends lost 3 bases at V and 4 bases at J; junction bases unmatched: 12. Germline assignment: CDR1 KGHSH and CDR2 LQKENI. The CDR3 loop is CASSPGFLTAGYEQYF. The DNA for the CDR3 is TGTGCCAGCTCACCCGGTTTCCTGACAGCGGGGTACGAGCAGTACTTC. Complete variable domain (other parts from reference TRBV18 and TRBJ2-7): NAGVMQNPRHLVRRRGQEARLRCSPMKGHSHVYWYRQLPEEGLKFMVYLQKENIIDESGMPKERFSAEFPKEGPSILRIQQVVRGDSAAYFCASSPGFLTAGYEQYFGPGTRLTVT.

The gene calls are TRBV19 and TRBJ1-1; TRBD1 might be the D (5 bases). Germline CDR1 is LNHDA and CDR2 is SQIVND (reference sequence). This CDR3 comprises 15 residues. V dropped 3 bases and J dropped 0 bases, with 11 bases sitting between them. The DNA for the CDR3 is TGTGCCAGTAGTATTCTAGGGGCGGTGAACACTGAAGCTTTCTTT. It encodes CASSILGAVNTEAFF.

In DNA form, the CDR3 reads TGTGCCAGAACGGCAACTAATGAAAAACTGTTTTTT. Translated, it gives CARTATNEKLFF. The chain carries TRBV5-3 and TRBJ1-4, with unresolved D. TRBV5-3 is labeled an ORF, and its function is uncertain. This CDR3 contains 12 residues. The V end was cut by 6 bases, the J end by 0 bases, with 3 bases between.

The genes are TRBV6-2 or TRBV6-3 and TRBJ2-5, with D possibly TRBD2 on 6 matching bases. Germline values: CDR1 MNHEY, CDR2 SVGEGT. CDR3 length: 12 amino acids. V was trimmed by 0 bases and J by 7 bases, leaving 6 bases between them. In nucleotides, the CDR3 is TGTGCCAGCAGTTACTCGGGGGGGACCCAGTACTTC. This sequence encodes CASSYSGGTQYF.

This sequence joins TRBV25-1 and TRBJ2-2, with D perhaps TRBD2 (5 bases). Germline lookup yields CDR1 MGHDK and CDR2 SYGVNS. The CDR3 consists of 16 residues. With 2 bases removed from V and 2 bases from J, the gap between germline ends came to 12 bases. Here the CDR3 reads CASSEMAGINTGELFF. As DNA, the CDR3 is TGTGCCAGCAGTGAAATGGCCGGGATCAACACCGGGGAGCTGTTTTTT.

The J gene is TRBJ2-7, the V gene TRBV6-5; D is perhaps TRBD2 (7 bases). With 4 bases removed from V and 6 bases from J, the gap between germline ends came to 16 bases. The germline V gene encodes CDR1 MNHEY and CDR2 SVGAGI. The CDR3 is 14 amino acids. CDR3 in amino acids: CASSSMEGGSEQYF. DNA for the CDR3: TGTGCCAGCAGTTCCATGGAGGGGGGGTCCGAGCAGTACTTC.

This clone showed up just a few times. The same CDR3 also results from other DNA sequences found in this sample. The chain employs TRBV18 and TRBJ2-7; weak D call: TRBD2 (6 bases). The CDR3 spans 13 residues. Per the germline V gene, CDR1 is KGHSH and CDR2 is LQKENI. The ends were cut back, 3 bases at V and 3 bases at J, with 9 bases in the middle. The CDR3 DNA is TGTGCCAGCTCACCGGCCGGGGGCTACGAGCAGTACTTC. As protein: CASSPAGGYEQYF.

A few counts support this clone. The V call is TRBV19, the J call TRBJ2-4; D possibly corresponds to TRBD1 (6 bases). Germline V gene lookup returns CDR1 LNHDA and CDR2 SQIVND (reference sequence). Trimming took off 5 bases at V and 1 base at J, with 12 bases between the two ends. There are 15 residues in the CDR3. CDR3: CASSATGKAKNIQYF. The CDR3 DNA follows: TGTGCCAGTAGTGCTACAGGGAAGGCCAAAAACATTCAGTACTTC.

The chain couples TRBV2 to TRBJ1-5, with D unclear. CDR1 SNHLY and CDR2 FYNNEI come from the germline V gene. The V gene lost 5 bases and the J gene lost 1 base, with 6 bases spanning the gap. CDR3 size: 13 residues. CDR3 amino acids: CASSSESNQPQHF. The CDR3 bases are TGTGCCAGCAGTAGTGAGAGCAATCAGCCCCAGCATTTT.

Comment on this clone: At the DNA level, this CDR3 is encoded by other sequences in the same sample as well. The chain employs TRBV7-3 and TRBJ1-6; weak D call: TRBD1 (6 bases). The CDR3 runs to 12 residues. The germline CDR1 and CDR2 sequences are SGHTA and FQGTGA. The germline V and J ends were trimmed by 6 bases and 13 bases, with 13 bases remaining between them. CDR3 nucleotides: TGTGCCAGCAGTTTGGGGGGGCAGCCCCTCCACTTT. Its translation is CASSLGGQPLHF.

The chain joins TRBV6-1 to TRBJ1-5; D gene uncertain. Trimming removed 0 bases from V and 13 bases from J, with 10 bases in between. The CDR3 extends over 12 amino acids. In germline, CDR1 is MNHNS, CDR2 SASEGT. The CDR3 loop reads CASSEARTSQHF. The CDR3 nucleotides are TGTGCCAGCAGTGAAGCCCGGACTTCTCAGCATTTT.

This clone was observed a handful of times. The CDR3 sequence: CASSLQNGNTIYF. The CDR3, as DNA: TGTGCCAGCTCACTGCAGAATGGAAACACCATATATTTT. The rearrangement uses TRBV18 and TRBJ1-3; no definite D call. Trimming cost V 4 bases and J 3 bases, with 7 bases left between them. The germline V gene encodes CDR1 KGHSH and CDR2 LQKENI. The length of the CDR3 is 13 residues.

The chain links TRBV3-1 (or the pseudogene TRBV3-2) to TRBJ2-3; TRBD2 aligns across 12 bases. The CDR3 runs 23 residues. CDR1 LGHDT and CDR2 YNNKEL come from the germline V gene (reference sequence). V shed 2 bases, J shed 0 bases, and the junction held 21 bases outside the gene matches. The CDR3 sequence is CASSQTSVHLAGGSDSSTDTQYF. CDR3 in DNA: TGTGCCAGCAGCCAAACCAGCGTACATCTAGCGGGGGGGTCAGATTCTAGCACAGATACGCAGTATTTT.